Described below is a single T cell receptor beta chain sequence and its context. In the original processing: For nucleated cells, counts were estimated from reference gene primer amplification. The method was immunoSEQ multiplex PCR; TCRdb's version includes in-frame clones alone and lacks a portion of them. V, J and clone size were drawn from that table, and D and trimming were deduced from the DNA. The table lists 210,000 or so clones, about 90% of them singletons. The data belong to a study of blood T cell repertoires in COVID-19. The sequence derives from a woman aged 18-29 years who had recovered from COVID-19. The sequenced sample was peripheral blood.

DNA for the CDR3: TGTGCCAGCAGCCCGCCGGGGAGACCCTCTAGCAATCAGCCCCAGCATTTT. It codes for CASSPPGRPSSNQPQHF. This chain connects TRBV7-2 to TRBJ1-5; D call uncertain. V was cut by 5 bases and J by 0 bases, with 17 bases left in between. The CDR3 covers 17 residues. Per the germline V gene, CDR1 is SGHTA and CDR2 is FQGNSA.